These T cell receptor beta chains were read from a single sample in a study of blood T cell repertoires in COVID-19. Here immunoSEQ multiplex PCR was the method, and the copy in TCRdb shows in-frame clones only, minus some. The table has about 100,000 clones, just under 80% seen once. The sequencing sample was made of peripheral blood. The receptors here all came from a human donor in a cohort sampled during active COVID-19. Each CDR3 is given with its conserved first and last residue. D genes are given only for firm matches. Expanded clones get a size class; other rows say once, few or many, or leave the size out.

D	size	J	V	DNA	CDR3
.	few	TRBJ2-2	TRBV5-1	TGCGCCAGCTACTTCCAGGGTACCGGGGAGCTGTTTTTT	CASYFQGTGELFF
.	.	TRBJ2-3	TRBV24-1	TGTGCCACCAGTGATTCCGGGACTTTTAGAGATACGCAGTATTTT	CATSDSGTFRDTQYF
TRBD1	.	TRBJ1-4	TRBV5-1	TGCGCCAGCAGATTGACAGGGGGCACTAATGAAAAACTGTTTTTT	CASRLTGGTNEKLFF
.	.	TRBJ1-1	TRBV12-3/TRBV12-4	TGTGCCAGCAGTTCTTACACTGAAGCTTTCTTT	CASSSYTEAFF
.	.	TRBJ1-1	TRBV2	TGTGCCAGCAGTGAGTCGTCGCAGGGGAACACTGAAGCTTTCTTT	CASSESSQGNTEAFF
.	.	TRBJ2-1	TRBV5-4	TGTGCCAGCAGCCCGCCGGCTAGCGTTTCCAATGAGCAGTTCTTC	CASSPPASVSNEQFF
TRBD1	.	TRBJ1-2	TRBV28	TGTGCCAGCAGTTTAAGTCGGGACAGGCGAATCCTCTATGGCTACACCTTC	CASSLSRDRRILYGYTF
.	.	TRBJ1-3	TRBV5-6	TGTGCCAGCAGCCAAACGCCCCAGGCTGGAAACACCATATATTTT	CASSQTPQAGNTIYF
TRBD2	once	TRBJ2-2	TRBV7-2	TGTGCCAGCAGCTTCGCGGCGGGGGAGCGCACCGGGGAGCTGTTTTTT	CASSFAAGERTGELFF
.	few	TRBJ1-1	TRBV21-1	TGTGCCAGCAGCAACGGGACAGGGAGTTATCATGAAGCTTTCTTT	CASSNGTGSYHEAFF
TRBD1	.	TRBJ2-2	TRBV5-5	TGTGCCAGCAGCGACAGACAGGGTGGGACCGGGGAGCTGTTTTTT	CASSDRQGGTGELFF
.	.	TRBJ1-6	TRBV7-3	TGTGCCAGCAGCTTAACAGGGGCCGAAAATTCACCCCTCCACTTT	CASSLTGAENSPLHF
.	.	TRBJ2-7	TRBV5-4	TGTGCCAGCAGCTTGGAACCCCAGCGGGTCTACGAGCAGTACTTC	CASSLEPQRVYEQYF
.	.	TRBJ1-4	TRBV7-9	TGTGCCAGCAGCTTATACCCCCGGAATGAAAAACTGTTTTTT	CASSLYPRNEKLFF
.	.	TRBJ1-1	TRBV6-1	TGTGCCAGCAGTGACAACGGGGCTTTCTTT	CASSDNGAFF
.	.	TRBJ2-2	TRBV5-5	TGTGCCAGCACCAGCGGGCCACCAAACACCGGGGAGCTGTTTTTT	CASTSGPPNTGELFF
.	.	TRBJ1-1	TRBV15	TGTGCCACCAGCAACATTACAGTGATGAACACTGAAGCTTTCTTT	CATSNITVMNTEAFF
.	once	TRBJ2-1	TRBV12-3/TRBV12-4	TGTGCCAGCAGGCGGTTGGAAGGCGATGAGCAGTTCTTC	CASRRLEGDEQFF
TRBD1	once	TRBJ1-5	TRBV27	TGTGCCAGCAGTTCGACGGGACAGCGTTCCAATCAGCCCCAGCATTTT	CASSSTGQRSNQPQHF
TRBD2	.	TRBJ2-2	TRBV27	TGTGCCAGCAGTTCGTCGACTAGCGGCGGGGAGCTGTTTTTT	CASSSSTSGGELFF
.	.	TRBJ2-1	TRBV28	TGTGCCAGTAAACTCGGGGGGCACAATGAGCAGTTCTTC	CASKLGGHNEQFF
.	.	TRBJ2-5	TRBV6-5	TGTGCCAGCAGTTACTCGGGCAGGGTAGCAGAGACCCAGTACTTC	CASSYSGRVAETQYF
TRBD2	.	TRBJ2-7	TRBV3-1/TRBV3-2	TGTGCCAGCAGCCAAGATAGCGGGAGGGGATACGAGCAGTACTTC	CASSQDSGRGYEQYF
TRBD2	.	TRBJ2-7	TRBV5-1	TGCGCCAGCAGCGTCTACGAGACTAGCGGGAGACCCGAGCAGTACTTC	CASSVYETSGRPEQYF
.	once	TRBJ1-2	TRBV5-4	TGTGCCAGCAGCTTGGAAGCCGGGAGGTATGGCTACACCTTC	CASSLEAGRYGYTF
TRBD2	few	TRBJ2-1	TRBV13	TGTGCCAGCAGCTTAGTGAGGGGGGTGACTAGCGCTTCCTACAATGAGCAGTTCTTC	CASSLVRGVTSASYNEQFF
TRBD2	.	TRBJ2-1	TRBV10-1	TGCGCCAGCAGTCCTGGGACTAGCGGGAGGGGAGAGCAGTTCTTC	CASSPGTSGRGEQFF
TRBD2	many	TRBJ2-2	TRBV28	TGTGCCAGCAGCCTCGGGGGGGCGGGCACCGGGGAGCTGTTTTTT	CASSLGGAGTGELFF
TRBD1	many	TRBJ1-1	TRBV14	TGTGCCAGCAGCCACTACAGGGGAACTGAAGCTTTCTTT	CASSHYRGTEAFF
TRBD2	.	TRBJ2-1	TRBV19	TGTGCCAGTAGTATTTTTAGCGGGGGTTACAATGAGCAGTTCTTC	CASSIFSGGYNEQFF
TRBD2	.	TRBJ2-1	TRBV2	TGTGCCAGCCAGAGCGGGAGAGGGGCCTACAATGAGCAGTTCTTC	CASQSGRGAYNEQFF
TRBD1	.	TRBJ1-2	TRBV10-3	TGTGCCATCAGTGCCCTGGACAGGGCCTATGGCTACACCTTC	CAISALDRAYGYTF
.	.	TRBJ1-1	TRBV5-6	TGTGCCAGCAGCTTGCAGGGGTACACTGAAGCTTTCTTT	CASSLQGYTEAFF
.	.	TRBJ2-3	TRBV4-1	TGCGCCAGCAGCCAATTCTACCTCTGGGGGCGGGCAGATACGCAGTATTTT	CASSQFYLWGRADTQYF
TRBD1	few	TRBJ2-3	TRBV5-1	TGCGCCAGCAGCCTGGGACAGACAGATACGCAGTATTTT	CASSLGQTDTQYF
.	once	TRBJ1-2	TRBV19	TGTGCCAGTAGTTCACTCGCCTGGACAAGGAACTATGGCTACACCTTC	CASSSLAWTRNYGYTF
TRBD1	.	TRBJ2-1	TRBV5-1	TGCGCCACCCCCTCCGGGACAGGAGTCTACAATGAGCAGTTCTTC	CATPSGTGVYNEQFF